One and the same sample provided the 27 T cell receptor beta chains below, sequenced in a study of beta chain features in type 1 diabetes. Every isolated RNA sample was fully reverse transcribed, so sequencing captured expressed TCRB transcripts. Clones were read by immunoSEQ multiplex PCR, and TCRdb kept only the in-frame ones, dropping some. The sample has around 500,000 clones, about 29% seen once; the top ten hold roughly 0.06%. The source material was naive CD4+ T cells from blood. These receptors were obtained from a man between 18 and 35 years old in good health.

The chain employs TRBV20-1 and TRBJ2-1; D is unresolved. Germline V gives CDR1 DFQATT, CDR2 SNEGSKA (reference sequence). Trimming took 6 bases from V and 5 from J, leaving 8 bases between them. The CDR3 is made up of 11 amino acids. The CDR3 here is CSANRDNEQFF. The CDR3 bases are TGCAGTGCCAACCGAGACAATGAGCAGTTCTTC.

The chain couples TRBV30 to TRBJ2-7, with 12 bases aligning to TRBD2. CDR3 length: 14 residues. Germline V gene lookup returns CDR1 GTSNPN and CDR2 SVGIG (reference sequence). Germline trimming cut 4 bases from V and 9 bases from J; bases unmatched to any gene: 10. The CDR3 sequence: CAWKGRTSGEVQYF. DNA for the CDR3: TGTGCCTGGAAGGGTAGGACTAGCGGGGAGGTGCAGTACTTC.

This clone showed up just a few times. The rearrangement joins TRBV28 to TRBJ2-1; 9 nucleotides match TRBD2. CDR3 length: 13 residues. CDR1 and CDR2 (germline): MDHEN, SYDVKM. With V trimmed by 3 bases and J by 10 bases, 4 bases remained unmatched. The CDR3 nucleotides are TGTGCCAGCAGTTTCGCTAGCGGGGCCGAGCAGTTCTTC. This codes for CASSFASGAEQFF.

V gene TRBV30 combines with J gene TRBJ1-1; TRBD1 aligns across 7 bases. V trimming: 3 bases; J trimming: 0 bases; junction bases outside the gene matches: 4. The V gene's germline CDR1 is GTSNPN and CDR2 SVGIG (reference sequence). This CDR3 comprises 14 residues. CDR3 nucleotide sequence: TGTGCCTGGAGCCCAGGGGGATTGAACACTGAAGCTTTCTTT. Protein product: CAWSPGGLNTEAFF.

The chain combines TRBV4-3 with TRBJ1-2, with D possibly TRBD1 on 5 matching bases. Trimming removed 0 bases at V and 4 bases at J, with 12 bases between. Germline CDR1 and CDR2: LGHNA and YSLEER. The CDR3 has 15 amino acids. CDR3 sequence: CASSQDPTGTYGYTF. The CDR3, as DNA: TGCGCCAGCAGCCAAGATCCAACAGGCACCTATGGCTACACCTTC.

This clone came up a few times. The chain links TRBV30 to TRBJ1-5, with D unresolved. V was trimmed by 1 base and J by 0 bases, leaving 7 bases between them. This CDR3 is 14 amino acids long. Germline V gene sequence: CDR1 GTSNPN, CDR2 SVGIG (reference sequence). CDR3 in amino acids: CAWSAAPSNQPQHF. The DNA for the CDR3 is TGTGCCTGGAGTGCCGCACCTAGCAATCAGCCCCAGCATTTT.

J is TRBJ1-2 and V is TRBV25-1; tentative D call: TRBD1 (6 bases). Per the germline V gene, CDR1 is MGHDK and CDR2 is SYGVNS. The CDR3 sequence is 13 residues long. Trimming took 4 bases from V and 5 from J, leaving 11 bases between them. Written as DNA, the CDR3 is TGTGCCAGCAGTGTAACAGGGTCGTATGGCTACACCTTC. It encodes CASSVTGSYGYTF.

This clone appeared a few times. The chain combines TRBV10-3 with TRBJ2-2, with TRBD2 as a possible D gene (6 bases). The CDR3 consists of 15 residues. Per the germline V gene, CDR1 is ENHRY and CDR2 is SYGVKD. Trimming left V 2 bases short and J 5 bases short, with 12 bases between. CDR3 protein: CAISESTGGTGELFF. The CDR3, as DNA: TGTGCCATCAGTGAGAGCACTGGAGGGACCGGGGAGCTGTTTTTT.

This chain links TRBV28 with TRBJ2-1, with D perhaps TRBD2 (5 bases). The CDR3 has 14 amino acids. CDR1 MDHEN and CDR2 SYDVKM come from the germline V gene. Trimming removed 6 bases from V and 10 bases from J, with 19 bases in between. CDR3 sequence reads: CASRLEEVRREQFF. The CDR3 DNA is TGTGCCAGCAGACTAGAGGAAGTACGTCGCGAGCAGTTCTTC.

The chain recombines TRBV4-3 with TRBJ2-1, with 13 bases identical to TRBD2. Trimming took 5 bases from V and 0 from J; bases not matched to a gene: 7. This CDR3 is built from 18 residues. Germline V gives CDR1 LGHNA, CDR2 YSLEER. The CDR3 DNA reads TGCGCCAGCAGCAGACGGACTAGCGGGAGCTCCTCCTACAATGAGCAGTTCTTC. This codes for CASSRRTSGSSSYNEQFF.

V usage is TRBV4-1 and J usage is TRBJ2-1; D tentatively reads TRBD1 or TRBD2 (5 bases each). The CDR3 runs 18 residues. The germline CDR1 and CDR2 sequences are MGHRA and YSYEKL. With 1 base removed from V and 4 bases from J, the gap between germline ends came to 20 bases. The CDR3 region has the DNA TGCGCCAGCAGCCAAGTTGTGGTGGGGACCCGAGGGTACAATGAGCAGTTCTTC. This codes for CASSQVVVGTRGYNEQFF.

The chain recombines TRBV6-1 with TRBJ2-4, with a tentative D call TRBD2 (6 bases). The V end lost 7 bases, the J end lost 6 bases, and 19 bases lay between the germline ends. This CDR3 is 15 amino acids long. The V gene's germline CDR1 is MNHNS and CDR2 SASEGT. The CDR3 spells CASTGRDLLLNIQYF. CDR3 in DNA: TGTGCCAGCACCGGGCGGGACCTACTCTTAAACATTCAGTACTTC.

In this sample, this clone turned up a few times. J is TRBJ2-5 and V is TRBV30, with D possibly matching TRBD1 (7 bases). The CDR3 has 13 residues. V dropped 5 bases and J dropped 7 bases, with 17 bases sitting between them. Looked up from germline, CDR1 is GTSNPN and CDR2 is SVGIG (reference sequence). This CDR3 is CAWFAGGYGTQYF. Written as DNA, the CDR3 is TGTGCCTGGTTTGCAGGGGGGTACGGGACCCAGTACTTC.

There are a few counts of this clone. The chain carries TRBV7-3 and TRBJ2-7; TRBD2 is a possible D gene (5 bases). Trimming stripped 4 bases from V and 5 bases from J, with 12 bases between. CDR1 SGHTA and CDR2 FQGTGA come from the germline V gene. The CDR3 runs to 13 residues. The CDR3 sequence: CASSSRESHEQYF. Here the CDR3 DNA reads TGTGCCAGCAGCTCGAGGGAGTCCCACGAGCAGTACTTC.

The chain employs TRBV4-1 and TRBJ2-7; possibly TRBD2 for D (6 bases). Germline CDR1 and CDR2: MGHRA and YSYEKL. The CDR3 extends over 15 amino acids. Trimming shortened V by 4 bases and J by 1 base, and 14 bases separated the two germline ends. CDR3 nucleotides: TGCGCCAGCAGCCTACTACCGGGAGATTCCTACGAGCAGTACTTC. Amino acid sequence: CASSLLPGDSYEQYF.

The V and J genes are TRBV30 and TRBJ1-2; D remains unclear. Germline V gene sequence: CDR1 GTSNPN, CDR2 SVGIG (reference sequence). CDR3 length: 12 residues. V was trimmed by 3 bases and J by 4 bases, leaving 9 bases between them. CDR3 amino acids: CAWSDFGYGYTF. The CDR3 DNA reads as TGTGCCTGGAGCGATTTCGGCTATGGCTACACCTTC.

This clone was counted between two and nine times. CDR3 region: CSVEDPGRETQYF. Here the CDR3 DNA reads TGCAGCGTTGAAGATCCTGGCAGGGAGACCCAGTACTTC. J is TRBJ2-5 and V is TRBV29-1; the D is unclear. The CDR3 covers 13 residues. Germline lookup yields CDR1 SQVTM and CDR2 ANQGSEA. The ends were cut back, 0 bases at V and 5 bases at J, with 10 bases in the middle. The variable domain in full, with the rest retrieved from reference TRBV29-1 and TRBJ2-5, is SAVISQKPSRDICQRGTSLTIQCQVDSQVTMMFWYRQQPGQSLTLIATANQGSEATYESGFVIDKFPISRPNLTFSTLTVSNMSPEDSSIYLCSVEDPGRETQYFGPGTRLLVL.

The chain carries TRBV30 and TRBJ2-7; no definite D call. The CDR3 length is 13 residues. The germline V gene encodes CDR1 GTSNPN and CDR2 SVGIG (reference sequence). V lost 3 bases, J lost 1 base, and 10 bases lay in between. Here the CDR3 DNA reads TGTGCCTGGAGGGCTGCCGGGTCCTACGAGCAGTACTTC. Protein sequence: CAWRAAGSYEQYF.

Written as DNA, the CDR3 is TGTGCCAGCAGCCCCCAGGCAGCAAGCGGGAGGGCCTACAATGAGCAGTTCTTC. This codes for CASSPQAASGRAYNEQFF. The chain has TRBV7-6 and TRBJ2-1; TRBD2 matches 10 bases. There are 18 residues in the CDR3. J lost 2 bases, V lost 5 bases, and 12 bases had no gene match. The germline gives CDR1 SGHVS, CDR2 FNYEAQ. The whole variable domain, remainder taken from reference TRBV7-6 and TRBJ2-1, is GAGVSQSPRYKVTKRGQDVALRCDPISGHVSLYWYRQALGQGPEFLTYFNYEAQQDKSGLPNDRFSAERPEGSISTLTIQRTEQRDSAMYRCASSPQAASGRAYNEQFFGPGTRLTVL.

The genes are TRBV7-8 and TRBJ2-2; D remains ambiguous. V was clipped by 5 bases and J by 4 bases, with 11 bases between them. This CDR3 contains 14 residues. Germline-derived CDR1 and CDR2 are SGHVS and FQNEAQ. CDR3 DNA sequence: TGTGCCAGCAGCCCCAGAGTTGGCACCGGGGAGCTGTTTTTT. This sequence encodes CASSPRVGTGELFF.

The chain joins TRBV10-3 to TRBJ1-5; a possible D gene is TRBD1 (6 bases). The CDR3 sequence is 13 residues long. V was pared by 11 bases and J by 2 bases, with 13 bases between. The germline CDR1 and CDR2 sequences are ENHRY and SYGVKD. CDR3 nucleotides: TGTGCCGGGGGGGCGGGTGGCAATCAGCCCCAGCATTTT. Protein: CAGGAGGNQPQHF.

This clone was seen a handful of times. The chain links TRBV29-1 to TRBJ2-1; D is unclear. Deletions cut 6 bases from V and 5 bases from J, with 11 bases between. The CDR3 totals 12 residues. Looked up from germline, CDR1 is SQVTM and CDR2 is ANQGSEA. The CDR3 sequence: CSVARSHNEQFF. The CDR3 nucleotides read TGCAGCGTCGCCCGGTCCCACAATGAGCAGTTCTTC.

This clone appeared a few times. The chain recombines TRBV29-1 with TRBJ2-3, with 10 bases identical to TRBD2. The CDR3 is made up of 15 amino acids. Germline V CDR1 and CDR2: SQVTM, ANQGSEA. The V segment lost 7 bases and the J segment 4 bases; nucleotides outside the gene matches: 11. Written as DNA, the CDR3 is TGCAGCGCCGTGACTAGCGGGTACAGGGCAGATACGCAGTATTTT. Amino acid sequence: CSAVTSGYRADTQYF.

This clone showed up just a few times. This chain uses TRBV4-3 with TRBJ2-1, with 10 bases fitting TRBD1. Per germline, CDR1 LGHNA and CDR2 YSLEER. The V gene end was trimmed by 3 bases and the J gene end by 12 bases; junction bases not matched to a gene: 8. The CDR3 runs to 14 residues. CDR3 amino acids: CASSQGQGMQGQFF. DNA for the CDR3: TGCGCCAGCAGCCAGGGACAGGGGATGCAAGGGCAGTTCTTC.

J is TRBJ2-2 and V is TRBV7-6; 9 nucleotides agree with TRBD2. Germline V gives CDR1 SGHVS, CDR2 FNYEAQ. This CDR3 comprises 14 residues. V was pared by 1 base and J by 6 bases, with 0 bases of the junction left unmatched. In nucleotides, the CDR3 is TGTGCCAGCAGCTTAGTAGCGGGAGCCGGGGAGCTGTTTTTT. This encodes CASSLVAGAGELFF. Drawing the rest from reference TRBV7-6 and TRBJ2-2, the complete variable domain is GAGVSQSPRYKVTKRGQDVALRCDPISGHVSLYWYRQALGQGPEFLTYFNYEAQQDKSGLPNDRFSAERPEGSISTLTIQRTEQRDSAMYRCASSLVAGAGELFFGEGSRLTVL.

This clone came up a few times. The rearrangement joins TRBV7-2 to TRBJ2-1; tentatively, D is TRBD2 (6 bases). The CDR3 covers 14 residues. Germline values: CDR1 SGHTA, CDR2 FQGNSA. V lost 4 bases and J lost 10, with 17 bases in between. Here the CDR3 DNA reads TGTGCCAGCAGCTCCTCCTGGGGAGGTCGAGAGCAGTTCTTC. Amino acids: CASSSSWGGREQFF.

This sequence joins TRBV7-2 and TRBJ2-2, with D maybe TRBD1 (5 bases). The ends were cut back, 1 base at V and 3 bases at J, with 9 bases in the middle. CDR1 and CDR2 from the germline V gene are SGHTA and FQGNSA. The CDR3 has 15 residues. CDR3 DNA sequence: TGTGCCAGCAGCTTAGTTCAGGGCGACACCGGGGAGCTGTTTTTT. Residues: CASSLVQGDTGELFF. The complete variable domain, with remaining parts taken from reference TRBV7-2 and TRBJ2-2, reads GAGVSQSPSNKVTEKGKDVELRCDPISGHTALYWYRQSLGQGLEFLIYFQGNSAPDKSGLPSDRFSAERTGGSVSTLTIQRTQQEDSAVYLCASSLVQGDTGELFFGEGSRLTVL.